The next 28 T cell receptor beta chains were all read from a single sample in a study of T-cell reconstitution after alpha-beta-depleted transplantation in children. As it was prepared, the TCRbeta library received unique molecular identifiers. TCRdb independently ran MiXCR on the PCR reads; one entry per CDR3 protein. Of roughly 500,000 distinct CDR3 sequences listed, approximately 20% are singletons. Material: PBMCs from the stem cell graft donor, obtained from the stem cell graft. The receptors were gathered from a human donor who donated a stem cell graft to a child with acute lymphoblastic leukemia.

Notes on this clonotype: This may arise from a read error, as a much more abundant clone is one base away. The chain combines TRBV11-1 with TRBJ2-1, with 8 bases that match TRBD2. J was trimmed by 2 bases and V by 6 bases; bases with no gene match: 6. The CDR3 contains 15 residues. Germline lookup yields CDR1 SGHAT and CDR2 FQDESV (reference sequence). For the CDR3, the DNA is TGTGCCAGCAGTTTTACTAGCGGCCCCTACAATGAGCAGTTCTTC. Residues: CASSFTSGPYNEQFF.

This chain connects TRBV7-9 to TRBJ1-5; 10 bases are shared with TRBD1. V trimming: 1 base; J trimming: 4 bases; junction bases outside the gene matches: 7. The germline gives CDR1 SEHNR, CDR2 FQNEAQ (reference sequence). This CDR3 is 17 amino acids long. The CDR3 loop is CASSLEGGDRGNQPQHF. CDR3 nucleotide sequence: TGTGCCAGCAGCTTAGAGGGGGGGGACAGGGGTAATCAGCCCCAGCATTTT. Supplemented by reference TRBV7-9 and TRBJ1-5, the full variable domain reads DTGVSQNPRHKITKRGQNVTFRCDPISEHNRLYWYRQTLGQGPEFLTYFQNEAQLEKSRLLSDRFSAERPKGSFSTLEIQRTEQGDSAMYLCASSLEGGDRGNQPQHFGDGTRLSIL.

This clonotype has more than one count but fewer than ten. The chain is built from TRBV12-3 or TRBV12-4 and TRBJ2-7; TRBD1 matches 9 bases. V dropped 4 bases and J dropped 4; count of bases not matched to a gene: 5. This CDR3 is 14 amino acids long. The CDR3 sequence is CASSSAGQGYEQYF. DNA for the CDR3: TGTGCCAGCAGTTCCGCGGGACAGGGATACGAGCAGTACTTC.

Comments on this clonotype: A much larger clone sits a single nucleotide away, making a read error possible. The genes are TRBV7-9 and TRBJ1-5, with D unclear. Germline CDR1 is SEHNR and CDR2 is FQNEAQ (reference sequence). Trimming stripped 1 base from V and 6 bases from J, with 4 bases between. This CDR3 has 12 residues. CDR3 sequence reads: CASSLEFQPQHF. CDR3 nucleotides: TGTGCCAGCAGCTTAGAGTTTCAGCCCCAGCATTTT. The full variable domain, completed using reference TRBV7-9 and TRBJ1-5, is DTGVSQNPRHKITKRGQNVTFRCDPISEHNRLYWYRQTLGQGPEFLTYFQNEAQLEKSRLLSDRFSAERPKGSFSTLEIQRTEQGDSAMYLCASSLEFQPQHFGDGTRLSIL.

The rearrangement links TRBV9 to TRBJ2-3; possibly TRBD1 for D (6 bases). Trimming shortened V by 0 bases and J by 3 bases, and 26 bases separated the two germline ends. Germline V gene data show CDR1 as SGDLS and CDR2 as YYNGEE. The CDR3 spans 20 residues. The CDR3 region has the DNA TGTGCCAGCAGCGTAGCCCCGGGGCCTCAGGGGCATGGGGGAACAGATACGCAGTATTTT. It encodes CASSVAPGPQGHGGTDTQYF.

V and J are TRBV7-3 and TRBJ1-1; D gene unclear. The germline V and J ends were trimmed by 5 bases and 0 bases, with 10 bases remaining between them. The CDR3 runs to 14 residues. Germline V gene data show CDR1 as SGHTA and CDR2 as FQGTGA. The CDR3 region is CASSQTMVNTEAFF. In nucleotides, the CDR3 is TGTGCCAGCAGCCAAACAATGGTGAACACTGAAGCTTTCTTT.

V gene TRBV6-6 combines with J gene TRBJ2-7; 8 bases match TRBD1. CDR1 is MNHNY, CDR2 SVGAGI, per germline (reference sequence). The CDR3 sequence is 12 residues long. Trimming cost V 6 bases and J 7 bases; bases outside gene matches: 5. The DNA of the CDR3 is TGTGCCAGCAGAAAGGACAGGGCTGAGCAGTACTTC. Amino acid sequence: CASRKDRAEQYF.

This clonotype was seen more than once but under ten times. DNA for the CDR3: TGTGCCAGCAGTTTGGACGTTACAGGGGGCGATTCCTACGAGCAGTACTTC. It translates to CASSLDVTGGDSYEQYF. This chain joins TRBV28 and TRBJ2-7, with 9 bases aligning to TRBD1. Germline V gives CDR1 MDHEN, CDR2 SYDVKM. V was clipped by 3 bases and J by 1 base; unmatched bases: 10. CDR3 length equals 17 residues.

In this sample, this clonotype turned up a few times. The chain combines TRBV19 with TRBJ2-7; 9 nucleotides agree with TRBD1. Germline V gene lookup returns CDR1 LNHDA and CDR2 SQIVND (reference sequence). The CDR3 runs to 13 residues. Trimming cost V 10 bases and J 4 bases; bases outside gene matches: 8. CDR3 sequence (DNA): TGTGCCACCGCCGGGACAGGGCGATACGAGCAGTACTTC. Protein product: CATAGTGRYEQYF.

This sequence joins TRBV20-1 and TRBJ2-4; D possibly matches TRBD1 or TRBD2 (5 bases each). Trimming removed 7 bases from V and 7 bases from J, with 32 bases in between. Germline V lookup: CDR1 DFQATT, CDR2 SNEGSKA (reference sequence). The CDR3 extends over 18 amino acids. As DNA, the CDR3 is TGCAGTGGCTTACCATTCCCGGGGCCTTCGCTCCAAAGGAACATTCAGTACTTC. The encoded protein is CSGLPFPGPSLQRNIQYF.

The genes are TRBV3-1 and TRBJ1-4, with TRBD1 matching over 10 bases. V trimming: 4 bases; J trimming: 8 bases; junction bases outside the gene matches: 4. There are 14 residues in the CDR3. Looked up from germline, CDR1 is LGHDT and CDR2 is YNNKEL (reference sequence). As DNA, the CDR3 is TGTGCCAGCAGCCTCGGGACAGGGGTCGAAAAACTGTTTTTT. This translates into CASSLGTGVEKLFF.

There are a few counts of this clonotype. The genes are TRBV29-1 and TRBJ2-1, with TRBD2 matching over 10 bases. Germline V CDR1 and CDR2: SQVTM, ANQGSEA. J was trimmed by 7 bases and V by 0 bases; bases with no gene match: 6. The CDR3 length is 15 residues. The CDR3 DNA reads TGCAGCGTTGAAGACGTTGAGACTAGCGGGAATGAGCAGTTCTTC. Residues: CSVEDVETSGNEQFF.

V usage is TRBV4-1 and J usage is TRBJ1-4, with 8 bases aligning to TRBD1. J was trimmed by 7 bases and V by 1 base; bases with no gene match: 2. This CDR3 has 14 residues. From germline, CDR1 is MGHRA and CDR2 YSYEKL. The CDR3 sequence: CASSQVTGVEKLFF. As DNA, the CDR3 is TGCGCCAGCAGCCAAGTGACAGGGGTTGAAAAACTGTTTTTT.

This clonotype turned up a few times. The chain has TRBV7-8 and TRBJ1-3, with 7 bases identical to TRBD1. The germline V gene has CDR1 SGHVS and CDR2 FQNEAQ. CDR3 length: 15 amino acids. J gave up 1 base and V 5 bases, and 5 bases lay outside the gene matches. The CDR3 reads CASSLDRVSGNTIYF. For the CDR3, the DNA is TGTGCCAGCAGCCTAGACAGGGTGTCTGGAAACACCATATATTTT.

This clonotype was counted between two and nine times. This chain uses TRBV29-1 with TRBJ1-2; D gene ambiguous. The germline CDR1 and CDR2 sequences are SQVTM and ANQGSEA. CDR3 size: 16 residues. Trimming cost V 1 base and J 3 bases, with 18 bases left between them. The CDR3 protein is CSVEVPRETTDYGYTF. CDR3 bases: TGCAGCGTTGAAGTTCCCCGAGAGACGACTGACTATGGCTACACCTTC.

This clonotype was observed once. V usage is TRBV7-8 and J usage is TRBJ2-5; 8 bases fit TRBD2. The germline V gene encodes CDR1 SGHVS and CDR2 FQNEAQ. Unmatched junction bases numbered 6, after V lost 7 bases and J lost 5 bases. This CDR3 has 13 residues. The CDR3 region is CASIGLAFETQYF. DNA for the CDR3: TGTGCCAGCATCGGACTAGCTTTTGAGACCCAGTACTTC. The whole variable domain, remainder taken from reference TRBV7-8 and TRBJ2-5, is GAGVSQSPRYKVAKRGQDVALRCDPISGHVSLFWYQQALGQGPEFLTYFQNEAQLDKSGLPSDRFFAERPEGSVSTLKIQRTQQEDSAVYLCASIGLAFETQYFGPGTRLLVL.

CDR3 loop: CASSESVKLTDTQYF. CDR3 bases: TGCGCCAGCAGTGAGTCGGTAAAGCTCACAGATACGCAGTATTTT. The rearrangement links TRBV10-1 to TRBJ2-3; D is uncertain. Germline V CDR1 and CDR2: WNHNN, SYGVQD (reference sequence). The CDR3 totals 15 residues. The germline V and J ends were trimmed by 0 bases and 2 bases, with 9 bases remaining between them.

The table lists this clonotype with a few counts. This chain's CDR3 is CASSVGLAGEGEQFF. CDR3 nucleotides: TGTGCCAGCAGCGTAGGTCTAGCGGGAGAGGGTGAGCAGTTCTTC. The genes are TRBV9 and TRBJ2-1, with 10 bases lining up with TRBD2. The CDR3 loop spans 15 amino acids. The V segment lost 0 bases and the J segment 9 bases; nucleotides outside the gene matches: 6. Germline CDR1 reads SGDLS; CDR2 reads YYNGEE.

This clonotype was found a few times. The CDR3 DNA reads as TGTGCCAGCAGCTTAGCCCGGACGACCTTCTCTAGGGGCTACGAGCAGTACTTC. Protein sequence: CASSLARTTFSRGYEQYF. The rearrangement joins TRBV7-6 to TRBJ2-7, with D possibly TRBD1 on 5 matching bases. This CDR3 has 18 amino acids. Germline lookup yields CDR1 SGHVS and CDR2 FNYEAQ. V was trimmed by 0 bases and J by 3 bases, leaving 21 bases between them.

A remark on this clonotype: At one end, the junction sequence differs from germline, possibly due to a read error. The chain employs TRBV20-1 and TRBJ2-1; 10 bases are a match to TRBD2. The CDR3 has 20 amino acids. Germline loops: CDR1 DFQATT, CDR2 SNEGSKA (reference sequence). The CDR3 is CRARDPGLAGVIGSYNEQFF. The CDR3, as DNA: TGCAGGGCTAGAGATCCGGGCCTAGCGGGAGTCATTGGGTCCTACAATGAGCAGTTCTTC.

The sample holds one count of this clonotype. A much larger clone lies a single base off, so this may be a read error. It is likely a read error, because the conserved phenylalanine at the end of the CDR3 is missing. The V call is TRBV4-1, the J call TRBJ2-1, with D tentatively TRBD2 (5 bases). The CDR3 consists of 12 residues. V lost 5 bases and J 7 bases, leaving 9 bases between the germline ends. In germline, CDR1 is MGHRA, CDR2 YSYEKL. The chain's CDR3 is CASSGGGNEQFI. The CDR3 nucleotides read TGCGCCAGCAGCGGAGGAGGTAATGAGCAGTTCATC.

This rearrangement joins TRBV7-8 to TRBJ2-7, with D perhaps being TRBD1 or TRBD2 (5 bases each). The V end was cut by 1 base, the J end by 2 bases, with 12 bases between. The CDR3 has 15 residues. Germline V gene lookup returns CDR1 SGHVS and CDR2 FQNEAQ. The CDR3 region is CASSLGRDGTYEQYF. CDR3 nucleotides: TGTGCCAGCAGCTTAGGCCGGGACGGGACCTACGAGCAGTACTTC.

V usage is TRBV5-5 and J usage is TRBJ1-2, with TRBD1 matching 7 bases. This CDR3 is built from 15 residues. Germline CDR1 and CDR2: SGHKS and YYEKEE (reference sequence). J gave up 2 bases and V 2 bases, and 6 bases lay outside the gene matches. The CDR3 sequence is CASSFPGTENYGYTF. The CDR3 nucleotides are TGTGCCAGCAGCTTCCCCGGGACAGAGAACTATGGCTACACCTTC.

This clonotype was counted between two and nine times. The rearrangement links TRBV4-1 to TRBJ2-1, with D uncertain. Germline V gene sequence: CDR1 MGHRA, CDR2 YSYEKL. The V end lost 2 bases, the J end lost 8 bases, and 16 bases lay between the germline ends. The length of the CDR3 is 15 residues. The CDR3 nucleotides read TGCGCCAGCAGCCAACGAGTCGTCTCCCCTGATGAGCAGTTCTTC. Residues: CASSQRVVSPDEQFF.

There are many counts of this clonotype. J is TRBJ2-5 and V is TRBV7-3, with TRBD1 identical over 9 bases. This CDR3 spans 13 amino acids. The V gene end was trimmed by 5 bases and the J gene end by 4 bases; junction bases not matched to a gene: 2. Germline lookup yields CDR1 SGHTA and CDR2 FQGTGA. CDR3 sequence: CASSADRGETQYF. The CDR3 DNA reads TGTGCCAGCAGCGCGGACAGGGGAGAGACCCAGTACTTC.

The chain links TRBV5-8 to TRBJ2-7; 8 positions agree with TRBD2. With 3 bases clipped from V and 4 bases from J, the junction kept 9 bases outside the gene matches. Germline values: CDR1 SGHTS, CDR2 YDEGEE. The CDR3 is 15 amino acids. The CDR3 spells CASSSTGTRTYEQYF. The DNA of the CDR3 is TGTGCCAGCAGCTCAACCGGGACTAGGACTTACGAGCAGTACTTC.

This clonotype has at least ten counts. The CDR3 nucleotides read TGTGCCAGCAGCCAAGGGGTCTCTGGGGCCAACGTCCTGACTTTC. It specifies CASSQGVSGANVLTF. The V call is TRBV3-1, the J call TRBJ2-6; no firm D call. The germline CDR1 and CDR2 sequences are LGHDT and YNNKEL (reference sequence). The CDR3 contains 15 residues. With 1 base removed from V and 0 bases from J, the gap between germline ends came to 4 bases.

This clonotype appeared a few times. V and J are TRBV12-3 or TRBV12-4 and TRBJ2-1; no clear D gene. V dropped 3 bases and J dropped 6 bases, with 6 bases sitting between them. The CDR3 covers 12 residues. Written as DNA, the CDR3 is TGTGCCAGCAGTTTCCAGGTCAATGAGCAGTTCTTC. This translates into CASSFQVNEQFF.